This passage covers 19 T cell receptor beta chains from one sample sequenced in a study of T cell responses to AZD1222 COVID-19 vaccine. Produced via immunoSEQ multiplex PCR; TCRdb's table is partial and in-frame only. Here the sample spans tens of thousands of clones, over 80% being singletons. The starting material was peripheral blood, obtained on day 0 of MenACWY control vaccination. Receptors were obtained from an adult in good health.

This sequence joins TRBV4-3 and TRBJ1-4, with 10 positions matching TRBD1. Looked up from germline, CDR1 is LGHNA and CDR2 is YSLEER. Trimming at V came to 3 bases and at J to 7 bases, leaving 5 bases not matched to a gene. The CDR3 extends over 15 amino acids. The CDR3 here is CASSHRTGGSEKLFF. The CDR3 region has the DNA TGCGCCAGCAGCCATCGGACAGGGGGTAGTGAAAAACTGTTTTTT.

V is TRBV10-1 and J is TRBJ2-1, with 16 bases that match TRBD2. Trimming removed 5 bases from V and 6 bases from J; junction bases left unmatched: 4. Germline V gene lookup returns CDR1 WNHNN and CDR2 SYGVQD (reference sequence). This CDR3 comprises 16 residues. The CDR3 sequence: CASSRGLAGGTNEQFF. The CDR3 nucleotides read TGCGCCAGCAGTCGGGGACTAGCGGGGGGGACCAATGAGCAGTTCTTC.

This clone was found once. The chain recombines TRBV28 with TRBJ2-3; D is undetermined. V gave up 6 bases and J gave up 7 bases, with 17 bases separating them. The CDR3 length is 14 residues. CDR1 is MDHEN, CDR2 SYDVKM, per germline. Written as DNA, the CDR3 is TGTGCCAGCAGCGAATGGGCGAATTGGAATACGCAGTATTTT. Its protein product is CASSEWANWNTQYF.

The chain uses TRBV3-1 (or the pseudogene TRBV3-2) and TRBJ2-3, with 11 nucleotides matching TRBD2. The CDR3 length is 17 residues. From germline, CDR1 is LGHDT and CDR2 YNNKEL (reference sequence). V lost 3 bases and J lost 3; bases outside the gene matches: 8. The CDR3, as DNA: TGTGCCAGCAGCCAGTATCTAGCGGGAGGCCCGACAGATACGCAGTATTTT. This encodes CASSQYLAGGPTDTQYF.

This rearrangement joins TRBV29-1 to TRBJ2-7, with a weak D call TRBD1 (6 bases). Germline CDR1 and CDR2: SQVTM and ANQGSEA. This CDR3 has 13 residues. CDR3 region: CSFCGGPPYEQYF. The CDR3 coding sequence is TGCAGTTTTTGTGGGGGCCCCCCCTACGAGCAGTACTTC.

This chain connects TRBV27 to TRBJ2-5; D uncertain. V lost 8 bases, J lost 0 bases, and 7 bases lay in between. The CDR3 has 12 residues. Germline V gives CDR1 MNHEY, CDR2 SMNVEV (reference sequence). For the CDR3, the DNA is TGTGCCAGCGGCCTTGACCAAGAGACCCAGTACTTC. The encoded protein is CASGLDQETQYF.

The V and J genes are TRBV5-1 and TRBJ1-1, with 8 positions matching TRBD1. CDR1 is SGHRS and CDR2 is YFSETQ in the germline V gene. V lost 3 bases and J lost 7; bases outside the gene matches: 2. The CDR3 has 12 residues. CDR3 in amino acids: CASSYGQGEAFF. In nucleotides, the CDR3 is TGCGCCAGCAGCTACGGACAGGGTGAAGCTTTCTTT.

J is TRBJ2-7 and V is TRBV12-3 or TRBV12-4; D might be TRBD2 (5 bases). V lost 4 bases, J lost 4 bases, and 11 bases lay in between. This CDR3 has 13 residues. The CDR3, as DNA: TGTGCCAGCAGTTCGGAAACTAGATACGAGCAGTACTTC. It yields the protein CASSSETRYEQYF.

This chain joins TRBV6-2 or TRBV6-3 and TRBJ1-5, with 7 nucleotides matching TRBD1. The CDR3 totals 15 residues. CDR1 is MNHEY, CDR2 SVGEGT, per germline. V lost 5 bases and J lost 5; bases outside the gene matches: 9. CDR3 bases: TGTGCCAGCAGTCCCCCGAGCCAGGGGGATCAGCCCCAGCATTTT. Its translation is CASSPPSQGDQPQHF.

This chain connects TRBV25-1 to TRBJ2-7; D is possibly TRBD1 or TRBD2 (6 bases each). Germline V gene lookup returns CDR1 MGHDK and CDR2 SYGVNS. The V and J ends lost 8 bases and 3 bases respectively, with 14 bases between them. The CDR3 runs to 13 residues. The CDR3 DNA follows: TGTGCCAGCCGGGTGGGGGGCAACTACGAGCAGTACTTC. Translated, it gives CASRVGGNYEQYF.

In this sample, this clone turned up a few times. The chain recombines TRBV25-1 with TRBJ2-7, with D perhaps TRBD2 (5 bases). The V gene's germline CDR1 is MGHDK and CDR2 SYGVNS. V was pared by 8 bases and J by 2 bases, with 10 bases between. This CDR3 has 12 amino acids. In nucleotides, the CDR3 is TGTGCCAGCGGCACCGGGGCCTACGAGCAGTACTTC. This translates into CASGTGAYEQYF.

The count of this clone is one. V and J are TRBV7-4 and TRBJ2-1; D could derive from TRBD1 or TRBD2 (5 bases each). The V gene lost 4 bases and the J gene lost 8 bases, with 12 bases spanning the gap. CDR1 and CDR2 from the germline V gene are SGHVT and SQSDAQ. This CDR3 has 13 amino acids. The CDR3 region is CASSSGGTDEQFF. The CDR3 nucleotides read TGTGCCAGCAGCTCGGGTGGGACGGATGAGCAGTTCTTC.

The V call is TRBV4-2, the J call TRBJ2-2, with 8 bases lining up with TRBD2. CDR1 is LGHNA, CDR2 YNFKEQ, per germline. Unmatched junction bases numbered 3, after V lost 1 base and J lost 5 bases. This CDR3 is 15 amino acids long. The CDR3: CASSQGTSHTGELFF. In DNA, the CDR3 is TGTGCCAGCAGCCAAGGGACTAGCCATACCGGGGAGCTGTTTTTT.

The V call is TRBV25-1, the J call TRBJ2-1, with D possibly matching TRBD1 (6 bases). Germline CDR1 and CDR2: MGHDK and SYGVNS. The CDR3 runs 13 residues. Trimming left V 3 bases short and J 10 bases short, with 13 bases between. This chain's CDR3 is CASSDPSGQEQFF. Here the CDR3 DNA reads TGTGCCAGCAGTGACCCATCGGGACAAGAGCAGTTCTTC. Based on the CDR3 plus reference TRBV25-1 and TRBJ2-1, the full variable domain is EADIYQTPRYLVIGTGKKITLECSQTMGHDKMYWYQQDPGMELHLIHYSYGVNSTEKGDLSSESTVSRIRTEHFPLTLESARPSHTSQYLCASSDPSGQEQFFGPGTRLTVL.

This chain connects TRBV15 to TRBJ1-5; 8 bases fit TRBD1. V gave up 1 base and J gave up 7 bases; unmatched junction bases: 9. This CDR3 is built from 16 residues. The germline V gene has CDR1 LNHNV and CDR2 YYDKDF (reference sequence). The DNA for the CDR3 is TGTGCCACCAGCAGAGTGGGACAGGACATGGGGCAGCCCCAGCATTTT. Its protein product is CATSRVGQDMGQPQHF.

This rearrangement joins TRBV10-2 to TRBJ2-2; no clear D. This CDR3 comprises 11 residues. V was clipped by 3 bases and J by 5 bases, with 1 base between them. Germline V lookup: CDR1 WSHSY, CDR2 SAAADI. In DNA form, the CDR3 reads TGCGCCAGCAGTGATACCGGGGAGCTGTTTTTT. The encoded protein is CASSDTGELFF.

V usage is TRBV6-1 and J usage is TRBJ2-7; D is uncertain. Per the germline V gene, CDR1 is MNHNS and CDR2 is SASEGT. The length of the CDR3 is 11 residues. With 1 base removed from V and 4 bases from J, the gap between germline ends came to 2 bases. The CDR3 DNA follows: TGTGCCAGCAGTGAAGGGTACGAGCAGTACTTC. The encoded protein is CASSEGYEQYF.

The V and J genes are TRBV28 and TRBJ1-5; 9 bases agree with TRBD1. V trimming: 3 bases; J trimming: 4 bases; junction bases outside the gene matches: 4. CDR1 and CDR2 (germline): MDHEN, SYDVKM. The CDR3 sequence is 15 residues long. The CDR3 spells CASSLYGTGNQPQHF. DNA for the CDR3: TGTGCCAGCAGTTTGTACGGGACAGGGAATCAGCCCCAGCATTTT.

J is TRBJ1-5 and V is TRBV7-9; TRBD1 aligns across 10 bases. The V segment lost 1 base and the J segment 4 bases; nucleotides outside the gene matches: 10. This CDR3 has 18 amino acids. CDR1 is SEHNR and CDR2 is FQNEAQ in the germline V gene (reference sequence). The CDR3 nucleotides read TGTGCCAGCAGCTTAGGATCTCCCGGGGGACAGGGGAATCAGCCCCAGCATTTT. Translated: CASSLGSPGGQGNQPQHF.